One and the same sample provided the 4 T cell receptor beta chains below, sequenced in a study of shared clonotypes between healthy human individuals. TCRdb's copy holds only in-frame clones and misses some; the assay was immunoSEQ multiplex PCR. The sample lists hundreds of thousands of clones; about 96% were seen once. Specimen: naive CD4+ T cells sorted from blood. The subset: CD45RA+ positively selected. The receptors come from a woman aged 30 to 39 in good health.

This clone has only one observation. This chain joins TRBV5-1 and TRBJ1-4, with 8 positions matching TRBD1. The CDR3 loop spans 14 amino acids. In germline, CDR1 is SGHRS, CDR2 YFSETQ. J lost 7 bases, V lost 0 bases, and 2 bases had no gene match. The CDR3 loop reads CASSLGQGIEKLFF. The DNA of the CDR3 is TGCGCCAGCAGCTTGGGACAGGGGATTGAAAAACTGTTTTTT. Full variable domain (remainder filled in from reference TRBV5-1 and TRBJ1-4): KAGVTQTPRYLIKTRGQQVTLSCSPISGHRSVSWYQQTPGQGLQFLFEYFSETQRNKGNFPGRFSGRQFSNSRSEMNVSTLELGDSALYLCASSLGQGIEKLFFGSGTQLSVL.

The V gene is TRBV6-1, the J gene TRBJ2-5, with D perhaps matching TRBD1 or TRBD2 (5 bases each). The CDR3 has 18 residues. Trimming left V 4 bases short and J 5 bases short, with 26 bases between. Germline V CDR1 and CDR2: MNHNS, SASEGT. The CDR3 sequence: CASSGDPRDPRPRETQYF. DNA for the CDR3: TGTGCCAGCAGTGGGGACCCCCGGGACCCACGCCCCCGGGAGACCCAGTACTTC.

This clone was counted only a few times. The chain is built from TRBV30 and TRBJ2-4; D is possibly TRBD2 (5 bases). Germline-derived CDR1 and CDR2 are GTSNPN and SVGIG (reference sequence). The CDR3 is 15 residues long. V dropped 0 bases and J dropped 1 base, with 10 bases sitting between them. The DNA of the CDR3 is TGTGCCTGGAGTGTACGAGGGATGGCCAAAAACATTCAGTACTTC. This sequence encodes CAWSVRGMAKNIQYF. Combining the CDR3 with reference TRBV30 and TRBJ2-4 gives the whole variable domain SQTIHQWPATLVQPVGSPLSLECTVEGTSNPNLYWYRQAAGRGLQLLFYSVGIGQISSEVPQNLSASRPQDRQFILSSKKLLLSDSGFYLCAWSVRGMAKNIQYFGAGTRLSVL.

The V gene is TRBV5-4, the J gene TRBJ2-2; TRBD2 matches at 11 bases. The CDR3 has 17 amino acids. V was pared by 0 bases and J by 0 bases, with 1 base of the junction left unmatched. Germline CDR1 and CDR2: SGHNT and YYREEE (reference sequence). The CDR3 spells CASSLAGLAANTGELFF. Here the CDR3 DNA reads TGTGCCAGCAGCTTGGCGGGACTAGCGGCGAACACCGGGGAGCTGTTTTTT.